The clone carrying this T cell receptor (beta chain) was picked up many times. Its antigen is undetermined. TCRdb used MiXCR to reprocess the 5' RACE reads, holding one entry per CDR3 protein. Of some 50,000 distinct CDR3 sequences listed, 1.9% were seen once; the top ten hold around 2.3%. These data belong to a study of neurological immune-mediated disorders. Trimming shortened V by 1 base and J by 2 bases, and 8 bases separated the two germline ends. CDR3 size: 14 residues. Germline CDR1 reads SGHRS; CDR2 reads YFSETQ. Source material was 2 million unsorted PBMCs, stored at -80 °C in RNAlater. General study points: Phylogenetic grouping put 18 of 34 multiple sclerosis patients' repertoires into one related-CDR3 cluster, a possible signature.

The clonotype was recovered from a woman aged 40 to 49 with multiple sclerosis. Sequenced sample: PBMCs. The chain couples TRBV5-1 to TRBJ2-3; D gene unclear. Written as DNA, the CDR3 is TGCGCCAGCAGCTTGAGTCCACTCACAGATACGCAGTATTTT. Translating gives CASSLSPLTDTQYF.